The clone carrying this T cell receptor beta chain was found a few times. This sample stems from a study of blood T cell repertoires in COVID-19. In the study overall: The United States, Italy and Spain provided the acute and convalescent COVID-19 samples. The cDNA or gDNA used as material had been derived from T cells, B-cell-depleted T cells, or PBMCs.

The assay was immunoSEQ multiplex PCR, and TCRdb's table has in-frame clones only and misses some. The sample holds approximately 130,000 clones, 84% seen once. This CDR3 has 15 amino acids. The V gene's germline CDR1 is ENHRY and CDR2 SYGVKD. Trimming cost V 0 bases and J 0 bases, with 8 bases left between them. This rearrangement joins TRBV10-3 to TRBJ1-1, with D unclear. The sequenced sample consisted of peripheral blood. The TCR sequence derives from a human donor in a cohort sampled during active COVID-19. The CDR3: CAISESGRLNTEAFF. Written as DNA, the CDR3 is TGTGCCATCAGTGAGTCGGGGAGGCTGAACACTGAAGCTTTCTTT.